This T cell receptor (beta chain) came from a study of T cell changes during pregnancy in multiple sclerosis. Sequencing was performed with immunoSEQ multiplex PCR; in TCRdb, only in-frame clones are kept and a portion is missing. Counted here are approximately 68,000 clones, roughly 91% occurring once; the ten biggest clones make up under 0.9%. Trimming removed 6 bases at V and 0 bases at J, with 6 bases between. This CDR3 spans 13 amino acids. Germline values: CDR1 SGHNT, CDR2 YENEEA. The material was peripheral blood, obtained in the third trimester of pregnancy. The clonotype was recovered from a female donor in good health, enrolled as a control in a pregnancy study. The chain joins TRBV11-3 to TRBJ1-3; D call uncertain. CDR3 protein: CASSTGSGNTIYF. Here the CDR3 DNA reads TGTGCCAGCAGTACCGGCTCTGGAAACACCATATATTTT. The full variable domain, its missing parts supplied by reference TRBV11-3 and TRBJ1-3, is EAGVVQSPRYKIIEKKQPVAFWCNPISGHNTLYWYLQNLGQGPELLIRYENEEAVDDSQLPKDRFSAERLKGVDSTLKIQPAELGDSAVYLCASSTGSGNTIYFGEGSWLTVV.